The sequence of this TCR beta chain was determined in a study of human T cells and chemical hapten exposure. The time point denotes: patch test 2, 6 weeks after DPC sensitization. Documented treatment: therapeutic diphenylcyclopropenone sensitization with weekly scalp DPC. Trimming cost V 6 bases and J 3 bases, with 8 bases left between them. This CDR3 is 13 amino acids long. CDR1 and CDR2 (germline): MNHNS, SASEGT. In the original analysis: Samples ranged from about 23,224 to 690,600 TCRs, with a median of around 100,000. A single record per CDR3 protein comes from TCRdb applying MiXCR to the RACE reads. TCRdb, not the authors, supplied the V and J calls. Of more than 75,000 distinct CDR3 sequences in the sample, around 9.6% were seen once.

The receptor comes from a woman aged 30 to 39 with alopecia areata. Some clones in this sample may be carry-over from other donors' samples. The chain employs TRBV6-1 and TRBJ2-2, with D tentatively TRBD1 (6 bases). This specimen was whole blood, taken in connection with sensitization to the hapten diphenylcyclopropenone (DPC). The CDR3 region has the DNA TGTGCCAGCAGACAGGGCCACACCGGGGAGCTGTTTTTT. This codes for CASRQGHTGELFF.